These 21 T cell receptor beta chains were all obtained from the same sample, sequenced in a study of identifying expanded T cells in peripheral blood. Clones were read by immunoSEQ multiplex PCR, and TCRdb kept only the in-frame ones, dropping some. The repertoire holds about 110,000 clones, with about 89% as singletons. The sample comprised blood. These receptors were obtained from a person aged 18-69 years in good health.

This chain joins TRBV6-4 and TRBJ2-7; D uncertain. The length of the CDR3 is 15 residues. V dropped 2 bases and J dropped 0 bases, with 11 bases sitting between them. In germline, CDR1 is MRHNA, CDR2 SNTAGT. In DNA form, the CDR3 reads TGTGCCAGCAGTGACGACGGTGGCCCCTCCTACGAGCAGTACTTC. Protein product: CASSDDGGPSYEQYF.

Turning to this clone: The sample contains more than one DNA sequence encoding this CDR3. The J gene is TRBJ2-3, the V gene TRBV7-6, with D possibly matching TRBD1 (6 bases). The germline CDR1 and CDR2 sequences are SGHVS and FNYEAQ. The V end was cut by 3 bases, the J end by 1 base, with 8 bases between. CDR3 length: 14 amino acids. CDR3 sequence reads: CASSLAGGTDTQYF. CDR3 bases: TGTGCCAGCAGCTTGGCAGGGGGCACAGATACGCAGTATTTT.

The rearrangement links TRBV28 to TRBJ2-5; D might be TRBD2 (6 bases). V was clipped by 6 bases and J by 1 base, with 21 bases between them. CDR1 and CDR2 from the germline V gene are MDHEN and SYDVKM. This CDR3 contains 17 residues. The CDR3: CASSQWDLAGSQETQYF. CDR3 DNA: TGTGCCAGCAGCCAGTGGGATCTGGCGGGGAGCCAAGAGACCCAGTACTTC.

The CDR3 here is CASSGTGSSHTQYF. The CDR3 DNA sequence: TGTGCCAGCAGTGGGACAGGGTCGAGTCATACGCAGTATTTT. This chain connects TRBV2 to TRBJ2-3, with TRBD1 identical over 8 bases. This CDR3 is built from 14 residues. Germline V gives CDR1 SNHLY, CDR2 FYNNEI. J was trimmed by 7 bases and V by 4 bases; bases with no gene match: 7.

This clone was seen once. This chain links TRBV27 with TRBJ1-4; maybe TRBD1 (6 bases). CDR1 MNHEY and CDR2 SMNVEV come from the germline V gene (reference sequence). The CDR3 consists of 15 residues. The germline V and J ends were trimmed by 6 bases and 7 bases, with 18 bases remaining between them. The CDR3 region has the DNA TGTGCCAGCAGCCAAAACAGGGATTCGGTTGAAAAACTGTTTTTT. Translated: CASSQNRDSVEKLFF.

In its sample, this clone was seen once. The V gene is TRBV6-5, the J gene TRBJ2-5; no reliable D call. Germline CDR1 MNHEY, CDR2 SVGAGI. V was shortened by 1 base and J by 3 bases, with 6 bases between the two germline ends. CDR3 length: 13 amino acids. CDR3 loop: CASSYFGEETQYF. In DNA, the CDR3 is TGTGCCAGCAGTTACTTCGGAGAAGAGACCCAGTACTTC.

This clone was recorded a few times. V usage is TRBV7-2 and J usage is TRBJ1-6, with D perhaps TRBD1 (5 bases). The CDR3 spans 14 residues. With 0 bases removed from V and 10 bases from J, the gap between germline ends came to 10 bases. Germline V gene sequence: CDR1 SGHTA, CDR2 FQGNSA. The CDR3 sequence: CASSLARQGSPLHF. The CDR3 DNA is TGTGCCAGCAGCTTAGCGCGGCAGGGATCACCCCTCCACTTT.

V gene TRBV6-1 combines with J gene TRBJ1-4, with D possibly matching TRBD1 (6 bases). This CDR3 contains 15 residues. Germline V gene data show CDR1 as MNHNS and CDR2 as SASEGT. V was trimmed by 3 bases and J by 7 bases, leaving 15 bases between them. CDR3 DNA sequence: TGTGCCAGCAGTGACGCGCCTGGGGGGCGTGAAAAACTGTTTTTT. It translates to CASSDAPGGREKLFF.

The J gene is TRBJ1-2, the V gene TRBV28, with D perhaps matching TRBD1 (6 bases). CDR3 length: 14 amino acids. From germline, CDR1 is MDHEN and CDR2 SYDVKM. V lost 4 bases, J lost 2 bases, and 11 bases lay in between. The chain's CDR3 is CASSSDSYNYGYTF. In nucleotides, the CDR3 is TGTGCCAGCAGTTCGGACAGCTACAACTATGGCTACACCTTC.

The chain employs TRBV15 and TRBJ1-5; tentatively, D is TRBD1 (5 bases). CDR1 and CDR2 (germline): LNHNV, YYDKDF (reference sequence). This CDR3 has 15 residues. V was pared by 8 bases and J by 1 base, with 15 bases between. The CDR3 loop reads CATASGMSSNQPQHF. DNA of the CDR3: TGTGCCACCGCATCAGGGATGTCGAGCAATCAGCCCCAGCATTTT. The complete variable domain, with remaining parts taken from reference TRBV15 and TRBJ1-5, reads DAMVIQNPRYQVTQFGKPVTLSCSQTLNHNVMYWYQQKSSQAPKLLFHYYDKDFNNEADTPDNFQSRRPNTSFCFLDIRSPGLGDTAMYLCATASGMSSNQPQHFGDGTRLSIL.

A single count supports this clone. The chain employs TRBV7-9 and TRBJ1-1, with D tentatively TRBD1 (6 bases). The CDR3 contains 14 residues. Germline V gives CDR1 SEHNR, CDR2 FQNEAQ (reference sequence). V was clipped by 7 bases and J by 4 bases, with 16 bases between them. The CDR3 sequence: CASTHPTGPTEAFF. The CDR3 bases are TGTGCCAGCACCCATCCTACAGGGCCCACTGAAGCTTTCTTT.

For the CDR3, the DNA is TGTGCCAGCAGCTCCAGGGGGCCGATAAGTTCACCCCTCCACTTT. It encodes CASSSRGPISSPLHF. The chain combines TRBV6-5 with TRBJ1-6; 8 bases agree with TRBD1. V trimming: 6 bases; J trimming: 9 bases; junction bases outside the gene matches: 10. Germline CDR1 MNHEY, CDR2 SVGAGI. The CDR3 covers 15 residues.

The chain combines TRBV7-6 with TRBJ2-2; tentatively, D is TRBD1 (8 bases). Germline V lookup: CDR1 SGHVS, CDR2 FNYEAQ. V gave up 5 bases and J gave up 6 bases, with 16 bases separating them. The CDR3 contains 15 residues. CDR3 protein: CASSPGQGGSGELFF. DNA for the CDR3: TGTGCCAGCAGCCCCGGACAGGGAGGGTCCGGGGAGCTGTTTTTT. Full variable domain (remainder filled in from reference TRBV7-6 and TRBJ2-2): GAGVSQSPRYKVTKRGQDVALRCDPISGHVSLYWYRQALGQGPEFLTYFNYEAQQDKSGLPNDRFSAERPEGSISTLTIQRTEQRDSAMYRCASSPGQGGSGELFFGEGSRLTVL.

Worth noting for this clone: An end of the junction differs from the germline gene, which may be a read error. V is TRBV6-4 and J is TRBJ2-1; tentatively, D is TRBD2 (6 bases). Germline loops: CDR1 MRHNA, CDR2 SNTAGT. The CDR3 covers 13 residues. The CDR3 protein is CASSGDSNNEQFF. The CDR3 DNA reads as TGTGCCAGCAGTGGGGACTCCAACAATGAGCAGTTCTTC.

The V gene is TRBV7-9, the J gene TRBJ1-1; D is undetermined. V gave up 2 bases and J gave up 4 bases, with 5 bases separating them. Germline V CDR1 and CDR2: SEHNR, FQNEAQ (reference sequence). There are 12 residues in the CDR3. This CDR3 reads CASSLYFTEAFF. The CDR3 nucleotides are TGTGCCAGCAGCTTATATTTCACTGAAGCTTTCTTT.

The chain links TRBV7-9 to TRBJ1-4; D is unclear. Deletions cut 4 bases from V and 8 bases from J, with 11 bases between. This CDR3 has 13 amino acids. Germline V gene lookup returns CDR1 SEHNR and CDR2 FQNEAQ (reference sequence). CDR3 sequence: CASSSSAGEKLFF. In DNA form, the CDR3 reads TGTGCCAGCAGCTCCTCGGCCGGCGAAAAACTGTTTTTT.

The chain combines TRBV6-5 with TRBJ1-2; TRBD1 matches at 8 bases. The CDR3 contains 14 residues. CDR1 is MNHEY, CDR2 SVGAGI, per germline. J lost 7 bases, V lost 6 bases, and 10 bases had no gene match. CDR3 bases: TGTGCCAGCAGCCCAACGGACAGGGCTGGTGGCTACACCTTC. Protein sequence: CASSPTDRAGGYTF.

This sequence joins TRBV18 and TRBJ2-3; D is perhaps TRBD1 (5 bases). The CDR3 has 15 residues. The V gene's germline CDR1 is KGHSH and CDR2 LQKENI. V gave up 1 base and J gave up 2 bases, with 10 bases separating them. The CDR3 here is CASSPRGHTTDTQYF. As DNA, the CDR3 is TGTGCCAGCTCACCACGAGGACACACCACAGATACGCAGTATTTT.

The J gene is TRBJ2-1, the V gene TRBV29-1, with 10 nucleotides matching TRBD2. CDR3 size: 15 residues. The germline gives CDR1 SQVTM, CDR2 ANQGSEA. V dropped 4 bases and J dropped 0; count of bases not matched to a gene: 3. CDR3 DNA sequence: TGCAGCGTTGTAATAGCGGGGGGCTCCTACAATGAGCAGTTCTTC. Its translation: CSVVIAGGSYNEQFF.

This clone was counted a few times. The CDR3 nucleotides are TGCAGCGTTGAATCCCCGCGACAGGGCCGCTATGGCTACACCTTC. Protein: CSVESPRQGRYGYTF. The V and J genes are TRBV29-1 and TRBJ1-2; 7 bases are a match to TRBD1. The CDR3 has 15 amino acids. V trimming: 2 bases; J trimming: 4 bases; junction bases outside the gene matches: 10. Looked up from germline, CDR1 is SQVTM and CDR2 is ANQGSEA.

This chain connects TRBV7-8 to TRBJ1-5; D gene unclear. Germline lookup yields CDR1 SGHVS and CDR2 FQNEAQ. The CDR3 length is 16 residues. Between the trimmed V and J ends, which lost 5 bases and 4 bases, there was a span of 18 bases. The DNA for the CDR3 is TGTGCCAGCAGCGAGGCGTTTCTGGTGACTAATCAGCCCCAGCATTTT. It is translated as CASSEAFLVTNQPQHF.